This T cell receptor beta chain was recorded in a study of blood T cell repertoires in COVID-19. The V gene lost 9 bases and the J gene lost 0 bases, with 9 bases spanning the gap. The germline gives CDR1 LNHDA, CDR2 SQIVND (reference sequence). The CDR3 spans 13 residues. Using immunoSEQ multiplex PCR, the repertoire was profiled, and TCRdb retains in-frame clones only, with some absent. The sample has around 400,000 clones, roughly 87% seen once. The chain recombines TRBV19 with TRBJ1-5, with D perhaps TRBD1 (5 bases). This clonotype was obtained from a woman between 45 and 65 years old who had recovered from COVID-19. The sequenced material came from PBMCs or T cells enriched from blood (not recorded which). Here the CDR3 DNA reads TGTGCCAGCAGACAGTATAGCAATCAGCCCCAGCATTTT. It translates to CASRQYSNQPQHF.